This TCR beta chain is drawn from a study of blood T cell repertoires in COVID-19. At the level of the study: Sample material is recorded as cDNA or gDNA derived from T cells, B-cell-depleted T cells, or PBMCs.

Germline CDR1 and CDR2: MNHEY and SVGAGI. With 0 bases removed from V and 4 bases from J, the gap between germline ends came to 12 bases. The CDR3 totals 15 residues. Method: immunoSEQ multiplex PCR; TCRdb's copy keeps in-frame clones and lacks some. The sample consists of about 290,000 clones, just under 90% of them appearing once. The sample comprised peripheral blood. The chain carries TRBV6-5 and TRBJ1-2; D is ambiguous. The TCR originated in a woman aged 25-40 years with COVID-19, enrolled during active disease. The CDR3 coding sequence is TGTGCCAGCAGTTACTCGATCTCAGGTGCCTATGGCTACACCTTC. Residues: CASSYSISGAYGYTF.